A single T cell receptor beta chain is shown here with its context. In the original processing: How many nucleated cells were present was estimated from reference gene primer amplification. The data were produced by immunoSEQ multiplex PCR, yet TCRdb's version contains in-frame clones alone and is incomplete. V, J and clone size are taken as reported in that table, and D and trimming were inferred from the DNA itself. Of more than 100,000 clones in the sample, less than 90% are singletons; the top ten hold roughly an eighth. The CDR3 is 17 amino acids. V lost 0 bases and J lost 1; bases outside the gene matches: 3. Per germline, CDR1 SGHRS and CDR2 YFSETQ. The source of the sample is a study of blood T cell repertoires in COVID-19. Overall study: In each case, the material was cDNA or gDNA derived from T cells, B-cell-depleted T cells, or PBMCs.

The sample was peripheral blood. The TCR was taken from a woman aged 25 to 45 who had recovered from COVID-19. V and J are TRBV5-1 and TRBJ2-2; 10 bases align to TRBD2. This CDR3 reads CASSLVVAGGNTGELFF. For the CDR3, the DNA is TGCGCCAGCAGCTTGGTGGTAGCGGGAGGGAACACCGGGGAGCTGTTTTTT.